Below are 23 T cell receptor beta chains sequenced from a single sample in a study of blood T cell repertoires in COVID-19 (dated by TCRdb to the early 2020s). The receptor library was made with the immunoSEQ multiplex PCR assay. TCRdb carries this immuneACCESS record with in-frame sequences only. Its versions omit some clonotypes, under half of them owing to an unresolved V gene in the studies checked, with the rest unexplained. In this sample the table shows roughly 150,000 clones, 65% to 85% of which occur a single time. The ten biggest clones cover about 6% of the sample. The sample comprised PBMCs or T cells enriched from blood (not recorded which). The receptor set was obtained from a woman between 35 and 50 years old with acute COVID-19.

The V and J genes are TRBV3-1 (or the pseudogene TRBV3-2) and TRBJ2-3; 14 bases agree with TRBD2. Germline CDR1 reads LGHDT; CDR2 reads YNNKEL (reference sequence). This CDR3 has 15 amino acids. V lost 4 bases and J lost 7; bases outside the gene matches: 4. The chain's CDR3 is CASSLTSGRAHTQYF. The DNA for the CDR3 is TGTGCCAGCAGCCTGACTAGCGGGAGGGCCCATACGCAGTATTTT.

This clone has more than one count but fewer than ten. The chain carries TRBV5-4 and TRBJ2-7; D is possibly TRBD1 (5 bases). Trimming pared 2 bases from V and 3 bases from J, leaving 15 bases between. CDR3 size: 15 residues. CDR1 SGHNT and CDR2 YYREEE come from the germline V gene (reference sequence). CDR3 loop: CASSFQRTNHYEQYF. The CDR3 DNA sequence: TGTGCCAGCAGCTTCCAAAGGACAAACCACTACGAGCAGTACTTC.

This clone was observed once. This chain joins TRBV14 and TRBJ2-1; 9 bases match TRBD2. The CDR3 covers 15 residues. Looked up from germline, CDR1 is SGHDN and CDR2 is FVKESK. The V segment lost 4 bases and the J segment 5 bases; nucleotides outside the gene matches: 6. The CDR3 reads CASSLRLAVNNEQFF. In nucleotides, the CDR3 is TGTGCCAGCAGCCTGCGACTAGCGGTCAACAATGAGCAGTTCTTC.

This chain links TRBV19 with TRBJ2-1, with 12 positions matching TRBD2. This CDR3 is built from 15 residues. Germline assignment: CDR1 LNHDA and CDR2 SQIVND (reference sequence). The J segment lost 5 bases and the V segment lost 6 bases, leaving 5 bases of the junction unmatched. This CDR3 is CASRGLAGTNNEQFF. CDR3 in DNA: TGTGCCAGTAGAGGACTAGCGGGGACGAACAATGAGCAGTTCTTC. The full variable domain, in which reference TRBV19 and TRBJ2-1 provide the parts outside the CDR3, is DGGITQSPKYLFRKEGQNVTLSCEQNLNHDAMYWYRQDPGQGLRLIYYSQIVNDFQKGDIAEGYSVSREKKESFPLTVTSAQKNPTAFYLCASRGLAGTNNEQFFGPGTRLTVL.

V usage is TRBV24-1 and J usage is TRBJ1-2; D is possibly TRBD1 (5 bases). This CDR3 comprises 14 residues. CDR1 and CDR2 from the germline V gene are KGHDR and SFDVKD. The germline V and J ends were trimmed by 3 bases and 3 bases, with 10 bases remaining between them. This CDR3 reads CATSDTAGYYGYTF. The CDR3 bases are TGTGCCACCAGTGATACGGCAGGGTACTATGGCTACACCTTC.

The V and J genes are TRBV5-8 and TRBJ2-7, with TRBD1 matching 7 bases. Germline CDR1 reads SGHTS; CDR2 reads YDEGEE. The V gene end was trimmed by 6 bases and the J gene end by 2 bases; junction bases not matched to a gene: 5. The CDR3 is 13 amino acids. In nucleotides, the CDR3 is TGTGCCAGCACCGACAGGGCGACCTACGAGCAGTACTTC. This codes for CASTDRATYEQYF.

CDR3 bases: TGTGCCAGTACCCCGACAGGGCTGGGCACTGAAGCTTTCTTT. Protein sequence: CASTPTGLGTEAFF. The rearrangement uses TRBV19 and TRBJ1-1, with 7 nucleotides matching TRBD1. This CDR3 has 14 residues. Germline V lookup: CDR1 LNHDA, CDR2 SQIVND (reference sequence). After removal of 7 bases from V and 4 bases from J, the junction contained 9 bases not matched to a gene.

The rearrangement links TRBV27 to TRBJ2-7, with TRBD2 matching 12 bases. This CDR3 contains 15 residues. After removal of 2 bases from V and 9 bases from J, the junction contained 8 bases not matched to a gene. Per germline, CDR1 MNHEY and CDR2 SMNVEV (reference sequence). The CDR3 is CASSLSASGRGWQYF. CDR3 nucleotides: TGTGCCAGCAGTTTAAGCGCTAGCGGGAGGGGTTGGCAGTACTTC.

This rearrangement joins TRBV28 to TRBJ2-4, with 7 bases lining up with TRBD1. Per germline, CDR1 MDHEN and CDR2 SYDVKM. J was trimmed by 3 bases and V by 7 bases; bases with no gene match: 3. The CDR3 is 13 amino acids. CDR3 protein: CASTTGVKNIQYF. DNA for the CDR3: TGTGCCAGCACCACAGGGGTCAAAAACATTCAGTACTTC.

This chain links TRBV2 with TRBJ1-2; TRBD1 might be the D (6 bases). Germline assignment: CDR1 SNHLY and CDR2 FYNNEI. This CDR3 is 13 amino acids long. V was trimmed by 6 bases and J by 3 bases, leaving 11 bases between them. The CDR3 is CASSRGLDYGYTF. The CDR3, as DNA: TGTGCCAGCAGCAGGGGTCTAGACTATGGCTACACCTTC.

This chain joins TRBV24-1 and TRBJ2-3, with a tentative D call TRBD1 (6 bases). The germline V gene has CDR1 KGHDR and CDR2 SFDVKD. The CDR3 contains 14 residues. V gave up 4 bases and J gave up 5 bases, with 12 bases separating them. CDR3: CATSEEGERDTQYF. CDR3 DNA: TGTGCCACCAGTGAAGAGGGGGAGAGAGATACGCAGTATTTT.

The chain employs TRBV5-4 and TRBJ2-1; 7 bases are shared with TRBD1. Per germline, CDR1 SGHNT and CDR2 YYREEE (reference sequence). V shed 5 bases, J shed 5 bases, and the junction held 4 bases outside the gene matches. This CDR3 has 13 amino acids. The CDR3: CASRRTGNNEQFF. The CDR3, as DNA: TGTGCCAGCAGGCGGACAGGAAACAATGAGCAGTTCTTC.

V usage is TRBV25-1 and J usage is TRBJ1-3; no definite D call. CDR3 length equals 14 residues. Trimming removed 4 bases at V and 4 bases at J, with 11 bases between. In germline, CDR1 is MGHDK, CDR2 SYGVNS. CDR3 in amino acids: CASSAPETGNTIYF. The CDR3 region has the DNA TGTGCCAGCAGTGCCCCAGAAACAGGAAACACCATATATTTT.

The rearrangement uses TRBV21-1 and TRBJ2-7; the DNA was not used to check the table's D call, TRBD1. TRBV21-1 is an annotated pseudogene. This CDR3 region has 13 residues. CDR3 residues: CASNRRLKYEQYF. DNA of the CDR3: TGTGCCAGCAATCGCAGGCTCAAATACGAGCAGTACTTC.

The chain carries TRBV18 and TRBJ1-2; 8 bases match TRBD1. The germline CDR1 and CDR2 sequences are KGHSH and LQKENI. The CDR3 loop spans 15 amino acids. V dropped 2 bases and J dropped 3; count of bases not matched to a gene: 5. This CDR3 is CASSPGQGGHYGYTF. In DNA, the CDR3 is TGTGCCAGCTCACCAGGACAGGGAGGGCACTATGGCTACACCTTC.

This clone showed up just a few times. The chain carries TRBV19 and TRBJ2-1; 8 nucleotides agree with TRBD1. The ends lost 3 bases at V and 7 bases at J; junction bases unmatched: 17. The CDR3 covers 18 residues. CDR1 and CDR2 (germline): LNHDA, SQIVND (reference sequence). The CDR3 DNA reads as TGTGCCAGTAGTATGGCTTTTCGGGGACAGGCTGGTAGGAATGAGCAGTTCTTC. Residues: CASSMAFRGQAGRNEQFF.

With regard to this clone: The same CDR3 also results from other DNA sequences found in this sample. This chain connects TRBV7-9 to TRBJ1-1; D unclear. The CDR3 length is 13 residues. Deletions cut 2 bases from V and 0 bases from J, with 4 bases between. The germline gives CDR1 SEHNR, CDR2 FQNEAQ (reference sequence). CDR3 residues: CASSLSVNTEAFF. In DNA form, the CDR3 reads TGTGCCAGCAGCTTATCAGTGAACACTGAAGCTTTCTTT.

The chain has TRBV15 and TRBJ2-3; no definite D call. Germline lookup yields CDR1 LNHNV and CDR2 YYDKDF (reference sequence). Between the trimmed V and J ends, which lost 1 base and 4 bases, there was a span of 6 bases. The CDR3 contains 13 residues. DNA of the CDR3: TGTGCCACCAGCAGAGTAGCCTCAGATACGCAGTATTTT. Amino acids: CATSRVASDTQYF.

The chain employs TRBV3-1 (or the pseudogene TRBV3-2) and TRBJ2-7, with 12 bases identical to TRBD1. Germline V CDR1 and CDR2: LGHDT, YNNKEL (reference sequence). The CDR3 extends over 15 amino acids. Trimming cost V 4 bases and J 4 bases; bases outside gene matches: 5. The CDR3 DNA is TGTGCCAGCAGCCCCGGGACAGGGGGCTTGTACGAGCAGTACTTC. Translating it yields CASSPGTGGLYEQYF.

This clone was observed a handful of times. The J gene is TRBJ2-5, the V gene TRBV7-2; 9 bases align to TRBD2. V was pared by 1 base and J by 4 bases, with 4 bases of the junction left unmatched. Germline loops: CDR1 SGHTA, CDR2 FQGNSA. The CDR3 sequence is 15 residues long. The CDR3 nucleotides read TGTGCCAGCAGCTTAGATGGCGGGAGGGCAGAGACCCAGTACTTC. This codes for CASSLDGGRAETQYF.

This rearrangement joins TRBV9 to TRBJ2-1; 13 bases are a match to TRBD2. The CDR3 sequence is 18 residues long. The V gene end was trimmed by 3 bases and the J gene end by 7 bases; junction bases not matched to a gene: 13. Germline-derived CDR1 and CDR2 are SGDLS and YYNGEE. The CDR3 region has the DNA TGTGCCAGCAGCGGCCACCCGGGACTAGCGGGATCAGGGAATGAGCAGTTCTTC. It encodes CASSGHPGLAGSGNEQFF. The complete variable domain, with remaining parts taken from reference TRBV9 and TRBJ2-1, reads DSGVTQTPKHLITATGQRVTLRCSPRSGDLSVYWYQQSLDQGLQFLIQYYNGEERAKGNILERFSAQQFPDLHSELNLSSLELGDSALYFCASSGHPGLAGSGNEQFFGPGTRLTVL.

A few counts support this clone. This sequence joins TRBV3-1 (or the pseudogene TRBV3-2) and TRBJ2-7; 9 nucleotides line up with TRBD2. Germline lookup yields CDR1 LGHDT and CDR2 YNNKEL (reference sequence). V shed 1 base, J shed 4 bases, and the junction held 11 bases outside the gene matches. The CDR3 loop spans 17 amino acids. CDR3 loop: CASSQGVLAGAGYEQYF. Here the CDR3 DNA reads TGTGCCAGCAGCCAAGGGGTCTTAGCGGGAGCAGGGTACGAGCAGTACTTC.

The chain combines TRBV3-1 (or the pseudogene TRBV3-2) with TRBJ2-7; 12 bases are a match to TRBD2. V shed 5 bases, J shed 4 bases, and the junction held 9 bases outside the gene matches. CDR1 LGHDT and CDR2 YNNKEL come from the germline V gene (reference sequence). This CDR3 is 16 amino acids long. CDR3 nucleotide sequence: TGTGCCAGCAGCTGGACTAGCGGGACTATCGGGTACGAGCAGTACTTC. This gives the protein CASSWTSGTIGYEQYF.